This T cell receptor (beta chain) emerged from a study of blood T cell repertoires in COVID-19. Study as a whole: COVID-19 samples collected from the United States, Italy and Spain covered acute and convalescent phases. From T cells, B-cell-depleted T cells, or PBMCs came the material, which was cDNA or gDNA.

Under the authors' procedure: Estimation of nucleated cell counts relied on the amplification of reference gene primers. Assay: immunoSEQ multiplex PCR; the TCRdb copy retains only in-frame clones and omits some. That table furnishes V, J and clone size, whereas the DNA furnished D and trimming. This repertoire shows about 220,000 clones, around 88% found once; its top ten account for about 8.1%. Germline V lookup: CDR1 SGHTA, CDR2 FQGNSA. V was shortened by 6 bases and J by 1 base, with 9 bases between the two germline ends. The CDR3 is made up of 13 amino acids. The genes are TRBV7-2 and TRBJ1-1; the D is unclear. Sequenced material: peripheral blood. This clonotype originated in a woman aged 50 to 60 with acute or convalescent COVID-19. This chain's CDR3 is CASRLVANTEAFF. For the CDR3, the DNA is TGTGCCAGCAGACTAGTGGCGAACACTGAAGCTTTCTTT. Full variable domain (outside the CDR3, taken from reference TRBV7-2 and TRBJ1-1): GAGVSQSPSNKVTEKGKDVELRCDPISGHTALYWYRQSLGQGLEFLIYFQGNSAPDKSGLPSDRFSAERTGGSVSTLTIQRTQQEDSAVYLCASRLVANTEAFFGQGTRLTVV.